A selection of T cell receptor beta chains follows, all from one sample in a study of T cells in localized non-small cell lung cancer. Measured with immunoSEQ multiplex PCR; TCRdb has only the in-frame clones, and not every one. The sample lists about 34,000 clones, under 95% occurring once. The specimen was peripheral blood, collected before any cancer treatment. The receptors come from a woman aged 35 to 69 with stage I lung adenocarcinoma. CDR3s include the opening cysteine and the closing phenylalanine or tryptophan. The order of the fields is clone size, V gene, J gene, D gene, CDR3 DNA, CDR3 protein. The D gene is left open where the match is weak. Clone size is shown for a subset of rows, as once, few, many or a class of expanded clone.

-,TRBV28,TRBJ2-1,TRBD2,TGTGCCAGCAGTCAAAAGCGGGGGGAGCAGTTCTTC,CASSQKRGEQFF
-,TRBV5-4,TRBJ1-6,-,TGTGCCAGCAGCTTGGAAAGGGTCAGGGTTAATTCACCCCTCCACTTT,CASSLERVRVNSPLHF
-,TRBV27,TRBJ1-2,TRBD1,TGTGCCAGCAGCCGCACAGGGGGGGATGGCTACACCTTC,CASSRTGGDGYTF
-,TRBV7-9,TRBJ2-1,-,TGTGCCAGCAGCCCTAGGGTAGCGGCCAATGAGCAGTTCTTC,CASSPRVAANEQFF
-,TRBV14,TRBJ1-1,-,TGTGCCAGCAGCCCACTCCGAGGGAGCTCCGCCTTGAACACTGAAGCTTTCTTT,CASSPLRGSSALNTEAFF
-,TRBV18,TRBJ1-1,TRBD1,TGTGCCAGCTCAGTGGGACAGGGGGCGTTGAACACTGAAGCTTTCTTT,CASSVGQGALNTEAFF
-,TRBV15,TRBJ1-1,-,TGTGCCACGCGTGGGATGGAGACGGACAGGAACACTGAAGCTTTCTTT,CATRGMETDRNTEAFF
-,TRBV7-2,TRBJ2-1,-,TGTGCCAGCAGCCGTCTAGCTTCGTCGGCCAATGAGCAGTTCTTC,CASSRLASSANEQFF
-,TRBV10-3,TRBJ2-7,-,TGTGCCATCAGCCCCAACCGGGGCGAGCAGTACTTC,CAISPNRGEQYF
-,TRBV7-9,TRBJ1-2,-,TGTGCCAGCAGCTTACTAGAAGTTAAGAGCTATGGCTACACCTTC,CASSLLEVKSYGYTF
-,TRBV18,TRBJ2-7,TRBD2,TGTGCCAGCCAGCCGGGACTAACCTACGAGCAGTACTTC,CASQPGLTYEQYF
-,TRBV7-2,TRBJ1-2,-,TGTGCCAGCAGCTTAGGGCAGGGGCACTATGGCTACACCTTC,CASSLGQGHYGYTF
-,TRBV11-3,TRBJ1-1,-,TGTGCCAGCAGCTTAGGATCCGGAGAAGCTTTCTTT,CASSLGSGEAFF
-,TRBV11-3,TRBJ2-1,-,TGTGCCAGCAGCCGCACAGGGCCCTACAATGAGCAGTTCTTC,CASSRTGPYNEQFF
-,TRBV28,TRBJ1-2,-,TGTGCCAGCGGCCTCATGGGCTATGGCTACACCTTC,CASGLMGYGYTF
-,TRBV4-1,TRBJ2-3,-,TGCGCCAGCAGCCAAGACGGCGGGGCCGGGGATACGCAGTATTTT,CASSQDGGAGDTQYF
-,TRBV5-8,TRBJ1-2,-,TGTGCCAGCAGCCGGGGGCCGTTCTATGGCTACACCTTC,CASSRGPFYGYTF
-,TRBV19,TRBJ2-1,TRBD2,TGTGCCAGTCAAGGACTAGCGGGGGGGCAGAAGGAGCAGTTCTTC,CASQGLAGGQKEQFF
-,TRBV28,TRBJ1-1,-,TGTGCCAGCAGCCCCCGGGGCAATTACATGAACACTGAAGCTTTCTTT,CASSPRGNYMNTEAFF
-,TRBV19,TRBJ2-1,TRBD2,TGTGCCAGTAGTATTATACTAGCGGTAAACAATGAGCAGTTCTTC,CASSIILAVNNEQFF
-,TRBV7-9,TRBJ1-1,TRBD1,TGTGCCAGCAGCTTAGTTGGGACAGGGGCCAGAATGAACACTGAAGCTTTCTTT,CASSLVGTGARMNTEAFF
-,TRBV5-8,TRBJ1-5,TRBD1,TGTGCCAGCAGCTTGTACAGGGGGCACAATCAGCCCCAGCATTTT,CASSLYRGHNQPQHF
-,TRBV6-1,TRBJ1-3,-,TGTGCCAGCAGTTCGATACGGAACTCTGGAAACACCATATATTTT,CASSSIRNSGNTIYF
-,TRBV7-2,TRBJ2-5,TRBD1,TGTGCCAGCAGCTTGGGTACAGGGGAAGAGACCCAGTACTTC,CASSLGTGEETQYF
few,TRBV7-2,TRBJ1-2,TRBD1,TGTGCCAGCAGCCCGGGGGGGCAGGGGGCCCTTGGCTACACCTTC,CASSPGGQGALGYTF
-,TRBV7-2,TRBJ2-5,TRBD1,TGTGCCAGCAGCCCACGAAACACAGGGGTCCAAGAGACCCAGTACTTC,CASSPRNTGVQETQYF
-,TRBV5-6,TRBJ1-2,-,TGTGCCAGCAGCCCCCTCTCTGGACGGAGAACATATGGCTACACCTTC,CASSPLSGRRTYGYTF
once,TRBV6-1,TRBJ2-7,TRBD1,TGTGCCAGCAACGAACGACAGGGGACCGAGCAGTACTTC,CASNERQGTEQYF
-,TRBV5-1,TRBJ1-3,-,TGCGCCAGCAGCTTGGTCAGCTCTGGAAACACCATATATTTT,CASSLVSSGNTIYF
-,TRBV18,TRBJ2-3,-,TGTGCCAGCTCACTATTCCGACAGGCCGCTCCAACGGGAAGCACAGATACGCAGTATTTT,CASSLFRQAAPTGSTDTQYF
-,TRBV5-8,TRBJ2-7,TRBD2,TGTGCCAGCAGCCTTATACGCTATAGCGGGGGAGCCTACGAGCAGTACTTC,CASSLIRYSGGAYEQYF
-,TRBV7-3,TRBJ2-1,TRBD2,TGTGCCAGCAGCTTAGGGACTAGGAATGAGCAGTTCTTC,CASSLGTRNEQFF
-,TRBV13,TRBJ2-7,-,TGTGCCAGCAGAAAAGTGGGGATCTACGAGCAGTACTTC,CASRKVGIYEQYF